This record looks at one T cell receptor beta chain sequence and its context. The antigen remains undetermined. The content of samples before DNA extraction was roughly 0.9-11 million cryopreserved PBMC. These data originate in a study of long-term antiretroviral therapy in people with HIV. Survey level was the resolution at which the v3.0 immunoSEQ assay ran. Profiling relied on immunoSEQ multiplex PCR, and the TCRdb table lists in-frame clones only, not all of them. The repertoire holds about 28,000 clones, with approximately 90% as singletons. Whole-study results and caveats: Across all time points, the repertoire was dominated by clones that expanded before ART.

Trimming removed 4 bases from V and 8 bases from J, with 27 bases in between. The CDR3 runs to 17 residues. From germline, CDR1 is SGHRS and CDR2 YFSETQ. This clonotype originated in a man in his fifties or sixties with HIV. The V gene is TRBV5-1, the J gene TRBJ1-1; the D gene is possibly TRBD1 (6 bases). Here the sequenced sample was unsorted PBMCs, taken 3.2 years before starting antiretroviral therapy. Here the CDR3 DNA reads TGCGCCAGCAGCCCGGACAGTGGAGGGGACGGGATCACCGAAGCTTTCTTT. It translates to CASSPDSGGDGITEAFF.